Below, one T cell receptor (beta chain) is given with its context. These data belong to a study of control samples from healthy donors and cancer patients. Germline lookup yields CDR1 SEHNR and CDR2 FQNEAQ (reference sequence). Trimming cost V 2 bases and J 7 bases, with 15 bases left between them. The CDR3 contains 14 residues. Produced via immunoSEQ multiplex PCR; TCRdb's table is partial and in-frame only. The sample shows some 82,000 clones, roughly 84% of them seen only once. This TCR came from a man in his sixties with head and neck cancer. This chain connects TRBV7-9 to TRBJ2-7; D possibly corresponds to TRBD2 (5 bases). Material: PBMCs. The CDR3 nucleotides read TGTGCCAGCAGCTTAAAACGTTATCCGGGGGAGCAGTACTTC. Amino acids: CASSLKRYPGEQYF.